This TCR beta chain was sequenced during a study of blood T cell repertoires in COVID-19. Study information: Some COVID-19 samples were acute and others convalescent; all came from the United States, Italy and Spain. From T cells, B-cell-depleted T cells, or PBMCs came the material, which was cDNA or gDNA.

This clone showed up just a few times. Looked up from germline, CDR1 is MNHNY and CDR2 is SVGAGI (reference sequence). V was clipped by 11 bases and J by 3 bases, with 10 bases between them. The CDR3 sequence is 11 residues long. Seattle-derived patients entered the study during active infection and were followed longitudinally. Per the study methods: For nucleated cells, counts were estimated from reference gene primer amplification. Data came from immunoSEQ multiplex PCR; TCRdb stores just in-frame clones and leaves some out. V, J and clone size are taken as reported in that table, and D and trimming were inferred from the DNA itself. The data show over 70,000 clones, with roughly 80% seen just once and 6.3% held by the top ten.

Sequencing used peripheral blood. This sequence originates from a man in his sixties or seventies with COVID-19, enrolled during active disease. The chain joins TRBV6-6 to TRBJ1-1; D is unclear. Here the CDR3 DNA reads TGTGCCTCCATGGCTTACACTGAAGCTTTCTTT. This sequence encodes CASMAYTEAFF.